The 21 T cell receptor beta chains below all came from one sample that was sequenced in a study of CD8 T cells in Susac syndrome. cDNA came from roughly 0.53 to 1 ug RNA primed by random hexamers. MiXCR, run by TCRdb on the immunoSEQ multiplex PCR reads, gives a single entry per CDR3 protein. The sample lists 84,000 or so distinct CDR3 sequences; about 96% were seen once. The specimen sequenced was CD8+ T cells from PBMCs. The origin of the receptors is a human donor with Susac syndrome.

In this sample, this clonotype turned up a few times. The V and J genes are TRBV27 and TRBJ1-1, with 9 bases identical to TRBD1. The CDR3 length is 14 residues. The germline V gene encodes CDR1 MNHEY and CDR2 SMNVEV (reference sequence). With 8 bases clipped from V and 0 bases from J, the junction kept 4 bases outside the gene matches. The CDR3: CASRDRAMNTEAFF. The CDR3 region has the DNA TGTGCCAGCCGGGACAGGGCCATGAACACTGAAGCTTTCTTT.

The chain couples TRBV6-5 to TRBJ1-1; maybe TRBD1 (6 bases). V was cut by 8 bases and J by 6 bases, with 10 bases left in between. The germline CDR1 and CDR2 sequences are MNHEY and SVGAGI. The CDR3 runs 11 residues. Written as DNA, the CDR3 is TGTGCCAGCCAAACAGGGCCTGAAGCTTTCTTT. It specifies CASQTGPEAFF.

As for this clonotype: The junction departs from germline at one end; a sequencing error may be responsible. The gene calls are TRBV20-1 and TRBJ2-7, with a possible D match to TRBD2 (6 bases). Germline assignment: CDR1 DFQATT and CDR2 SNEGSKA (reference sequence). This CDR3 contains 13 residues. CDR3 sequence reads: CSAGWDSSYGQYF. CDR3 bases: TGCAGTGCTGGATGGGACTCTTCCTACGGGCAGTACTTC.

The rearrangement joins TRBV20-1 to TRBJ2-7, with D possibly called TRBD1 or TRBD2 (5 bases each). The germline V and J ends were trimmed by 2 bases and 4 bases, with 12 bases remaining between them. The V gene's germline CDR1 is DFQATT and CDR2 SNEGSKA (reference sequence). CDR3 length equals 13 residues. The CDR3 bases are TGCAGTGCTAGACCCAGGGACGGGTACGAGCAGTACGTC. This sequence encodes CSARPRDGYEQYV.

This sequence joins TRBV7-6 and TRBJ2-7, with a possible D match to TRBD1 (5 bases). Trimming took 5 bases from V and 3 from J, leaving 26 bases between them. The CDR3 is 18 residues long. Germline CDR1 SGHVS, CDR2 FNYEAQ. CDR3 coding DNA: TGTGCCAGCAGCCTCCCCCGGCCTAGGGGCACAACTTTCTACGAGCAGTACGTC. Protein: CASSLPRPRGTTFYEQYV.

The chain recombines TRBV29-1 with TRBJ2-1; the match to TRBD2 covers 12 bases. The germline CDR1 and CDR2 sequences are SQVTM and ANQGSEA. V trimming: 1 base; J trimming: 1 base; junction bases outside the gene matches: 11. The CDR3 runs 19 residues. The DNA of the CDR3 is TGCAGCGTTGAAGGGGTTCCTAGCGGGAGGGCCTCTTCCTACAATGAGCAGTTCTTC. Its translation: CSVEGVPSGRASSYNEQFF.

CDR3 coding DNA: TGTGCCAGCAGCCGAACTGGTAGGCAGCCCCAGCATTTT. Translated, it gives CASSRTGRQPQHF. The chain recombines TRBV27 with TRBJ1-5; no firm D call. The V gene's germline CDR1 is MNHEY and CDR2 SMNVEV (reference sequence). Trimming pared 6 bases from V and 7 bases from J, leaving 13 bases between. This CDR3 spans 13 amino acids.

This clonotype occurred a few times. V is TRBV20-1 and J is TRBJ2-7; TRBD2 aligns across 14 bases. V dropped 6 bases and J dropped 4; count of bases not matched to a gene: 2. The CDR3 is made up of 13 amino acids. Germline CDR1 is DFQATT and CDR2 is SNEGSKA (reference sequence). In nucleotides, the CDR3 is TGCAGTGCGACTAGCGGGAGGGTATACGAGCAGTACTTC. Its translation: CSATSGRVYEQYF.

The chain is built from TRBV7-9 and TRBJ2-3, with 7 bases identical to TRBD1. V lost 5 bases, J lost 4 bases, and 15 bases stayed unmatched. The germline gives CDR1 SEHNR, CDR2 FQNEAQ (reference sequence). The CDR3 contains 17 residues. The CDR3: CASSPSPGTVRSDTQYF. The CDR3 region has the DNA TGTGCCAGCAGCCCCTCGCCCGGGACAGTGAGATCAGATACGCAGTATTTT.

The genes are TRBV9 and TRBJ2-1; possibly TRBD2 for D (5 bases). CDR3 size: 14 residues. Germline V CDR1 and CDR2: SGDLS, YYNGEE. V lost 3 bases to trimming and J lost 3 bases, with 10 bases between them. The CDR3 DNA is TGTGCCAGCAGCGCCAGCGGAGACTACAATGAGCAGTTCTTC. It specifies CASSASGDYNEQFF.

The chain combines TRBV9 with TRBJ1-5, with no clear D. The V gene lost 1 base and the J gene lost 9 bases, with 11 bases spanning the gap. Germline lookup yields CDR1 SGDLS and CDR2 YYNGEE. This CDR3 region has 13 residues. Here the CDR3 DNA reads TGTGCCAGCAGCGTAAGCAGCGCGATGCCCCAGCATTTT. Its translation: CASSVSSAMPQHF.

The chain is built from TRBV29-1 and TRBJ1-2; D is perhaps TRBD1 (6 bases). The V end was cut by 0 bases, the J end by 5 bases, with 10 bases between. This CDR3 region has 13 residues. Per germline, CDR1 SQVTM and CDR2 ANQGSEA. This CDR3 is CSVEEGAPYGYTF. The CDR3 nucleotides read TGCAGCGTTGAAGAGGGGGCGCCTTATGGCTACACCTTC.

V gene TRBV9 combines with J gene TRBJ2-1, with 7 bases matching TRBD2. The CDR3 is made up of 15 amino acids. CDR1 SGDLS and CDR2 YYNGEE come from the germline V gene. The trim removed 0 bases at V and 5 bases at J, leaving 5 bases unmatched. The DNA for the CDR3 is TGTGCCAGCAGCGTAGCTAGCGGATTGAACAATGAGCAGTTCTTC. Translating gives CASSVASGLNNEQFF.

The gene calls are TRBV28 and TRBJ2-5; 9 bases are a match to TRBD2. CDR3 size: 16 residues. The ends lost 3 bases at V and 1 base at J; junction bases unmatched: 6. Germline CDR1 reads MDHEN; CDR2 reads SYDVKM. The chain's CDR3 is CASSLIAGEGQETQYF. The CDR3 bases are TGTGCCAGCAGTTTGATAGCGGGAGAGGGCCAAGAGACCCAGTACTTC.

This chain connects TRBV20-1 to TRBJ2-3; weak D call: TRBD1 (5 bases). CDR3 length equals 13 residues. V was pared by 3 bases and J by 1 base, with 8 bases between. CDR1 and CDR2 (germline): DFQATT, SNEGSKA (reference sequence). CDR3 sequence reads: CSARGRGTDTQYF. CDR3 nucleotide sequence: TGCAGTGCTAGGGGCAGGGGCACAGATACGCAGTATTTT.

This clonotype was seen once. This sequence joins TRBV6-2 or TRBV6-3 and TRBJ2-1; no clear D. CDR3 length: 13 residues. Germline CDR1 MNHEY, CDR2 SVGEGT. Trimming removed 2 bases from V and 2 bases from J, with 4 bases in between. The CDR3 spells CASSYKTYNEQFF. Here the CDR3 DNA reads TGTGCCAGCAGTTACAAAACCTACAATGAGCAGTTCTTC.

The chain links TRBV24-1 to TRBJ2-5; no firm D call. The length of the CDR3 is 15 residues. Germline CDR1 reads KGHDR; CDR2 reads SFDVKD. Trimming took off 1 base at V and 3 bases at J, with 11 bases between the two ends. The CDR3 region has the DNA TGTGCCACCAGTGATTTAAGGCTGAACGAAGAGACCCAGTACTTC. Its protein product is CATSDLRLNEETQYF.

The CDR3 DNA sequence: TGTGCCAGCGAACAGATCTCCTACAATGAGCAGTTCTTC. Amino acids: CASEQISYNEQFF. V is TRBV7-9 and J is TRBJ2-1; no definite D call. Germline V CDR1 and CDR2: SEHNR, FQNEAQ (reference sequence). The CDR3 length is 13 residues. V was trimmed by 8 bases and J by 0 bases, leaving 8 bases between them.

The chain joins TRBV28 to TRBJ1-2; no clear D gene. Germline CDR1 is MDHEN and CDR2 is SYDVKM. V lost 5 bases and J 1 base, leaving 23 bases between the germline ends. The CDR3 is made up of 18 amino acids. In nucleotides, the CDR3 is TGTGCCAGCAGTCCACGACTATTGAGCTCAATGGTTAACTATGGCTACACCTTC. Translating it yields CASSPRLLSSMVNYGYTF.

The chain carries TRBV12-3 or TRBV12-4 and TRBJ1-2; D is unclear. The CDR3 has 11 amino acids. Trimming shortened V by 6 bases and J by 6 bases, and 8 bases separated the two germline ends. CDR3 in amino acids: CASRTSNGYTF. The CDR3 DNA reads as TGTGCCAGCAGGACCTCGAATGGCTACACCTTC.

The chain links TRBV5-6 to TRBJ1-1; D possibly corresponds to TRBD1 (5 bases). The CDR3 has 15 residues. Germline lookup yields CDR1 SGHDT and CDR2 YYEEEE. The V end lost 2 bases, the J end lost 0 bases, and 11 bases lay between the germline ends. The CDR3 DNA follows: TGTGCCAGCAGCTTTGGGGGGAAAGTGAACACTGAAGCTTTCTTT. Translation gives CASSFGGKVNTEAFF.